The rows below give T cell receptor beta chains drawn from one sample of a study of Ad26.COV2.S vaccination and SARS-CoV-2 variants. Clones were sequenced by immunoSEQ multiplex PCR, and TCRdb holds only the in-frame ones, with some missing. This table holds roughly 400,000 clones, around nine tenths found once. Source: peripheral blood, taken in a trial of Ad26.COV2.S vaccine versus placebo. The receptors derive from a person between 18 and 65 years old who received the Ad26.COV2.S COVID-19 vaccine or a placebo. Both conserved end residues are part of each CDR3. The order of the fields is J gene, V gene, D gene, clone size, CDR3 DNA, CDR3 protein. D genes are given only for firm matches. Clone size is given for some rows only: seen once, a few or many times, or a class if the clone is expanded.

>TRBJ2-3|TRBV3-1/TRBV3-2|.|few
TGTGCCAGCAGCCAAGAAGCGGGCACAGATACGCAGTATTTT
CASSQEAGTDTQYF
>TRBJ1-5|TRBV7-9|.|once
TGTGCCAGCAGCCCCCCCGGGGGGCTGCCCCAGCATTTT
CASSPPGGLPQHF
>TRBJ1-2|TRBV4-3|.|.
TGCGCCAGCAGCCAAGACCCAAACAGGGCGCAAGCTAATGGCTACACCTTC
CASSQDPNRAQANGYTF
>TRBJ2-7|TRBV6-5|.|.
TGTGCCAGCAGTACCCCTCGGCGACCATCCTACGAGCAGTACTTC
CASSTPRRPSYEQYF
>TRBJ2-3|TRBV5-5|.|.
TGTGCCAGCAGCTTTGACTCTTCCACAGATACGCAGTATTTT
CASSFDSSTDTQYF
>TRBJ2-3|TRBV7-3|.|.
TGTGCCAGCAGCTCGGACTTCAAAGATACGCAGTATTTT
CASSSDFKDTQYF
>TRBJ2-2|TRBV5-4|.|.
TGTGCCAGCAGCCGTACTAGATCGGACACCGGGGAGCTGTTTTTT
CASSRTRSDTGELFF
>TRBJ2-1|TRBV28|TRBD2|.
TGTGCCAGCAGACAAAGCGGGAGGGCCACCTACAATGAGCAGTTCTTC
CASRQSGRATYNEQFF
>TRBJ2-6|TRBV5-4|.|once
TGTGCCAGCAGCCAGCCGGACGGGGCCGGGGCCAACGTCCTGACTTTC
CASSQPDGAGANVLTF
>TRBJ1-1|TRBV23-1|.|.
TGCGCCAGCAATCGTTTCGCTGAAGCTTTCTTT
CASNRFAEAFF
>TRBJ1-2|TRBV11-3|.|few
TGTGCCAGCAGCTTAGACCCCCGAGGAAGGGGCTACACCTTC
CASSLDPRGRGYTF
>TRBJ2-5|TRBV28|.|.
TGTGCCAGCAGTCCTGGGAGGCAAGAGACCCAGTACTTC
CASSPGRQETQYF
>TRBJ2-7|TRBV7-3|.|.
TGTGCCAGCAGCTTAAATCGTAATTCCTACGAGCAGTACTTC
CASSLNRNSYEQYF
>TRBJ2-1|TRBV29-1|TRBD2|once
TGCAGCGTTGATCCACTAGCGGGAGTGTACAATGAGCAGTTCTTC
CSVDPLAGVYNEQFF
>TRBJ2-5|TRBV7-3|.|.
TGTGCCAGCAGCTTCACAACCGCGGAAAGAGAAGAGACCCAGTACTTC
CASSFTTAEREETQYF
>TRBJ2-2|TRBV6-5|TRBD1|.
TGTGCCAGCAGAGATGACAGGGAAGGCACCGGGGAGCTGTTTTTT
CASRDDREGTGELFF
>TRBJ2-1|TRBV24-1|TRBD2|.
TGTGCCACCAGTGATTTTAGCGGGAGGAGGAATGAGCAGTTCTTC
CATSDFSGRRNEQFF
>TRBJ2-5|TRBV24-1|.|.
TGTGCCACCAGTTTAAGGGAGACCCAGTACTTC
CATSLRETQYF
>TRBJ2-7|TRBV29-1|TRBD1|.
TGCAGCGTTTCCCCAGGGGGATACGAGCAGTACTTC
CSVSPGGYEQYF
>TRBJ2-3|TRBV4-2|.|.
TGTGCCAGCAGCCAAGGACAGCGGGCAGATACGCAGTATTTT
CASSQGQRADTQYF
>TRBJ2-7|TRBV20-1|.|.
TGCAGTGCAACGGACGGGAACGAGCAGTACTTC
CSATDGNEQYF
>TRBJ1-5|TRBV29-1|.|.
TGCAGCGTTGAAGAGTGGGGTCAGCCCCAGCATTTT
CSVEEWGQPQHF
>TRBJ2-7|TRBV28|TRBD2|once
TGTGCCAGCAGTTTTAGCGGACTAGCGGGGGCCCACTACGAGCAGTACTTC
CASSFSGLAGAHYEQYF
>TRBJ2-3|TRBV27|.|.
TGTGCCAGCACAAGCCTTAAAAGCACAGATACGCAGTATTTT
CASTSLKSTDTQYF
>TRBJ1-2|TRBV3-1/TRBV3-2|.|.
TGTGCCAGCAGCCAGAACTATGGCTACACCTTC
CASSQNYGYTF